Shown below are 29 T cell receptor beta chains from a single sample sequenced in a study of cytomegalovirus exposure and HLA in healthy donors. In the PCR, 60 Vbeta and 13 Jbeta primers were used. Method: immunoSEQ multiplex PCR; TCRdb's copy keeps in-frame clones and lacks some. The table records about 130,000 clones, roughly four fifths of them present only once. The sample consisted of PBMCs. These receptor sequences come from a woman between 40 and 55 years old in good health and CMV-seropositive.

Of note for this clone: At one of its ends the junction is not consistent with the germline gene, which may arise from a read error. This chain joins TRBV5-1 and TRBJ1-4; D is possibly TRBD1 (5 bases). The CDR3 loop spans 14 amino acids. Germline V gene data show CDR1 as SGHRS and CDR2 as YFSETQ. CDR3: CASGLGWGRTSLFF. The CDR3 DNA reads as TGCGCCAGCGGCTTGGGGTGGGGCAGGACCTCGCTGTTTTTT.

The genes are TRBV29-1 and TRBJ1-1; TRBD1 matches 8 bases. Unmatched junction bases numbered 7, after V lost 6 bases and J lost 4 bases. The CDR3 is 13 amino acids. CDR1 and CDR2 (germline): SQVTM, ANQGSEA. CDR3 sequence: CSVMLQGGTEAFF. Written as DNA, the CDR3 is TGCAGCGTCATGCTACAGGGGGGCACTGAAGCTTTCTTT.

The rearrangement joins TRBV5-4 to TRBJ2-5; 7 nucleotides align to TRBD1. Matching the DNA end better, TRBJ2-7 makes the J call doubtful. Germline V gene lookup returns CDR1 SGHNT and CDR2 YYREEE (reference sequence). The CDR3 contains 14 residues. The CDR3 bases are TGTGCCAGCAGCGTGACAGGGCGGCGCTACGAGCAGTACTTC. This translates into CASSVTGRRYEQYF.

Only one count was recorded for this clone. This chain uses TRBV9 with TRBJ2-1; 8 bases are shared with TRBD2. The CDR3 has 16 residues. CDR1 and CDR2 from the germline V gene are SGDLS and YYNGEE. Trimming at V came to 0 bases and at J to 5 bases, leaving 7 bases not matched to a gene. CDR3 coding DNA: TGTGCCAGCAGCGTAGCTCAAGGGACTAGAAACAATGAGCAGTTCTTC. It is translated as CASSVAQGTRNNEQFF. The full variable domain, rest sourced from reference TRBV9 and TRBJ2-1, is DSGVTQTPKHLITATGQRVTLRCSPRSGDLSVYWYQQSLDQGLQFLIQYYNGEERAKGNILERFSAQQFPDLHSELNLSSLELGDSALYFCASSVAQGTRNNEQFFGPGTRLTVL.

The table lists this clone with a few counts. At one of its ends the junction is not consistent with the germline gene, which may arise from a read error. CDR3 loop: CASSLARGRREAQYF. The CDR3 nucleotides are TGTGCCAGTAGTCTAGCCAGGGGGAGGCGAGAGGCCCAGTACTTC. The chain combines TRBV19 with TRBJ2-5; D is possibly TRBD1 (7 bases). The V gene's germline CDR1 is LNHDA and CDR2 SQIVND (reference sequence). The CDR3 loop spans 15 amino acids.

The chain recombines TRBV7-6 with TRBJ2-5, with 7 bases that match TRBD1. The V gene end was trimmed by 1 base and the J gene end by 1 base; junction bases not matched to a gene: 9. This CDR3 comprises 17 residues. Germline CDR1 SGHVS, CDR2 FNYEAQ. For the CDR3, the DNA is TGTGCCAGCAGCTTAGTTGGGGACAGCAGTCTCCAAGAGACCCAGTACTTC. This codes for CASSLVGDSSLQETQYF.

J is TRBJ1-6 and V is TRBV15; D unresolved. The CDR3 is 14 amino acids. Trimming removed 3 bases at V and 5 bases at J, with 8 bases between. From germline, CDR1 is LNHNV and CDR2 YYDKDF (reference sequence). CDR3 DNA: TGTGCCACCAGCAGCGAGGCAAATAATTCACCCCTCCACTTT. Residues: CATSSEANNSPLHF. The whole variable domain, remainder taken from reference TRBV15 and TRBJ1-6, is DAMVIQNPRYQVTQFGKPVTLSCSQTLNHNVMYWYQQKSSQAPKLLFHYYDKDFNNEADTPDNFQSRRPNTSFCFLDIRSPGLGDTAMYLCATSSEANNSPLHFGNGTRLTVT.

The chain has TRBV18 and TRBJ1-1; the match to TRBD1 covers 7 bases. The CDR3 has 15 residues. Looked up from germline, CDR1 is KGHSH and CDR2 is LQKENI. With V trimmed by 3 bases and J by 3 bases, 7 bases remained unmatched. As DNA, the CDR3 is TGTGCCAGCTCACCGGCGACAGGGTCGGACACTGAAGCTTTCTTT. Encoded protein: CASSPATGSDTEAFF.

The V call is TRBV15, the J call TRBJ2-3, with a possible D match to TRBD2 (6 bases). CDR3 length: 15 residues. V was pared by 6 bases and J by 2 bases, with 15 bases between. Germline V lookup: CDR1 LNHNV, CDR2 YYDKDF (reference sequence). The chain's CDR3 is CATSSWGGVTDTQYF. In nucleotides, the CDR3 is TGTGCCACCAGTAGTTGGGGCGGGGTCACAGATACGCAGTATTTT.

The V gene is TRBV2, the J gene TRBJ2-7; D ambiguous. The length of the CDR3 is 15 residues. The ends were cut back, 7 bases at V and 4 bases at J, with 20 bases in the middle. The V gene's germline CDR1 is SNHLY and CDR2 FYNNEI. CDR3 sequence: CASNLADRVLYEQYF. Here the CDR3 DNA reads TGTGCCAGCAACCTTGCAGACCGGGTCCTTTACGAGCAGTACTTC. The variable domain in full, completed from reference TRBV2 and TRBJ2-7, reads EPEVTQTPSHQVTQMGQEVILRCVPISNHLYFYWYRQILGQKVEFLVSFYNNEISEKSEIFDDQFSVERPDGSNFTLKIRSTKLEDSAMYFCASNLADRVLYEQYFGPGTRLTVT.

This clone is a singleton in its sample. This CDR3 reads CASSFSSGRNTGELFF. The CDR3 nucleotides are TGCGCCAGCAGCTTTTCAAGCGGGAGGAACACCGGGGAGCTGTTTTTT. The rearrangement links TRBV5-1 to TRBJ2-2; 8 nucleotides align to TRBD2. This CDR3 has 16 residues. The germline gives CDR1 SGHRS, CDR2 YFSETQ. The V and J ends lost 2 bases and 1 base, in that order; junction bases with no gene match: 4.

The DNA of the CDR3 is TGTGCCAGCAGCTTATTACCAGCGGGGGGCGGCACAGATACGCAGTATTTT. It yields the protein CASSLLPAGGGTDTQYF. V is TRBV7-3 and J is TRBJ2-3, with 9 bases lining up with TRBD2. The CDR3 consists of 17 residues. The germline V gene has CDR1 SGHTA and CDR2 FQGTGA. Trimming removed 2 bases from V and 1 base from J; junction bases left unmatched: 7.

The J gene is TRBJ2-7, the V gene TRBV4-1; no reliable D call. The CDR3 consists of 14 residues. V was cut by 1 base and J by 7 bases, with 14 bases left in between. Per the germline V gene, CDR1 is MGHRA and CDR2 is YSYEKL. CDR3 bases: TGCGCCAGCAGCCAAGGGTTTGGCGGAAGGGAGCAGTACTTC. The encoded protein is CASSQGFGGREQYF.

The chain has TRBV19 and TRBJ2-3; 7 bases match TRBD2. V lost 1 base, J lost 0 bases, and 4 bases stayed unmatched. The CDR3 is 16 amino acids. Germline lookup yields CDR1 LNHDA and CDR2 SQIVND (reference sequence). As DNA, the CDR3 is TGTGCCAGTAGTATAGGATCCGGGGGGAGCACAGATACGCAGTATTTT. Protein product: CASSIGSGGSTDTQYF.

The CDR3 protein is CASSLGQGTEAFF. CDR3 nucleotides: TGTGCCAGCAGCTTGGGACAGGGGACTGAAGCTTTCTTT. The rearrangement joins TRBV11-2 to TRBJ1-1; TRBD1 aligns across 10 bases. Germline CDR1 and CDR2: SGHAT and FQNNGV. The CDR3 has 13 residues. Trimming took 3 bases from V and 5 from J; bases not matched to a gene: 0.

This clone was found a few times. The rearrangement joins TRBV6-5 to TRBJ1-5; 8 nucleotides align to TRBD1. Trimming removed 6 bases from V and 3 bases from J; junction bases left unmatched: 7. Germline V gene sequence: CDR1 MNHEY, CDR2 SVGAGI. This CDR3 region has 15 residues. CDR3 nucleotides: TGTGCCAGCAGCGCCGACAGGGGTTACAATCAGCCCCAGCATTTT. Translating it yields CASSADRGYNQPQHF.

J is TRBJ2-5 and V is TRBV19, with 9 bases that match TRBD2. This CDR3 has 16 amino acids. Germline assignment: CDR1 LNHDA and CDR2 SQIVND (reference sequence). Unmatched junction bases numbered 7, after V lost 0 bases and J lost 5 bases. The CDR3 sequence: CASSIDALAGMETQYF. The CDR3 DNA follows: TGTGCCAGTAGTATAGATGCCCTAGCGGGAATGGAGACCCAGTACTTC. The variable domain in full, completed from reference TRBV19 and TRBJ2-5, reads DGGITQSPKYLFRKEGQNVTLSCEQNLNHDAMYWYRQDPGQGLRLIYYSQIVNDFQKGDIAEGYSVSREKKESFPLTVTSAQKNPTAFYLCASSIDALAGMETQYFGPGTRLLVL.

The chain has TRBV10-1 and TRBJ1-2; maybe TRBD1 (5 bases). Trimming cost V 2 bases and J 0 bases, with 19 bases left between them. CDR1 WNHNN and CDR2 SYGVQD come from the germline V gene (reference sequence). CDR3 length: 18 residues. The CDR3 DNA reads TGCGCCAGCAGTGAGGGTACAGGTAAGGTAATCCCTAACTATGGCTACACCTTC. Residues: CASSEGTGKVIPNYGYTF.

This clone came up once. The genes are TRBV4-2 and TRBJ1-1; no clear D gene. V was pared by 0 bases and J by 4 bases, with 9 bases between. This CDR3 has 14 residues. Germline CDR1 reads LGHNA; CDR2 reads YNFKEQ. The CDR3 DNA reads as TGTGCCAGCAGCCAAGATCGGGGAAGCACTGAAGCTTTCTTT. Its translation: CASSQDRGSTEAFF.

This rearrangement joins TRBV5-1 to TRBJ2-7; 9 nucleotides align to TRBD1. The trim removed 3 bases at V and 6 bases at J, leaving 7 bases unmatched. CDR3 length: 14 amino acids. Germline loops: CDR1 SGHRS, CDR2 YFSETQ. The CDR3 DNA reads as TGCGCCAGCAGCTCCGGACAGGGGACGAGCGAGCAGTACTTC. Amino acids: CASSSGQGTSEQYF.

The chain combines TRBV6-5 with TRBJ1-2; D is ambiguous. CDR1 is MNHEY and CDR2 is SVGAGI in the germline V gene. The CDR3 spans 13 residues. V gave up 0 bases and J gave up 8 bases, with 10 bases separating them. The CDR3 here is CASSYSRGAGYTF. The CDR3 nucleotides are TGTGCCAGCAGTTACTCGCGGGGTGCCGGCTACACCTTC.

The CDR3 DNA is TGTGCCAGCAGTGAAAACAGGGACCAGCCCCAGCATTTT. Protein sequence: CASSENRDQPQHF. The V and J genes are TRBV6-1 and TRBJ1-5; the D gene is possibly TRBD1 (6 bases). The V gene's germline CDR1 is MNHNS and CDR2 SASEGT. The CDR3 totals 13 residues. Trimming shortened V by 2 bases and J by 7 bases, and 9 bases separated the two germline ends.

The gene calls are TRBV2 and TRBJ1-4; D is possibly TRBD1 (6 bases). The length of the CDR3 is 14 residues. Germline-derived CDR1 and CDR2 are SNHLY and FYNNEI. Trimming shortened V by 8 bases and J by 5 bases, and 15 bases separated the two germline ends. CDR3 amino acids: CASSIRDTNEKLFF. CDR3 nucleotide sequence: TGTGCCAGCTCGATCCGGGACACCAATGAAAAACTGTTTTTT. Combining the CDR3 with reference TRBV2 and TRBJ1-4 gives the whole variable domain EPEVTQTPSHQVTQMGQEVILRCVPISNHLYFYWYRQILGQKVEFLVSFYNNEISEKSEIFDDQFSVERPDGSNFTLKIRSTKLEDSAMYFCASSIRDTNEKLFFGSGTQLSVL.

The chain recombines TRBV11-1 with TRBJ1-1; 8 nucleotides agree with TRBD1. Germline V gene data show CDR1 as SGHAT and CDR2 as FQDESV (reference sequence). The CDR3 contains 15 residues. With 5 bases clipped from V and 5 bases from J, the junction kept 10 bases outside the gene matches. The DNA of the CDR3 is TGTGCCAGCAGCCCCGGAACAGGGGGGAGGACTGAAGCTTTCTTT. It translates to CASSPGTGGRTEAFF.

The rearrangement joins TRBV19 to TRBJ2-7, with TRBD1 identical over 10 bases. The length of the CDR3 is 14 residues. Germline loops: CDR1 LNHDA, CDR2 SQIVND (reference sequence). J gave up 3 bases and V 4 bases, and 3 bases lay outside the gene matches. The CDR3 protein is CASSTGTGDYEQYF. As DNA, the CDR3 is TGTGCCAGTAGTACCGGGACAGGGGACTACGAGCAGTACTTC.

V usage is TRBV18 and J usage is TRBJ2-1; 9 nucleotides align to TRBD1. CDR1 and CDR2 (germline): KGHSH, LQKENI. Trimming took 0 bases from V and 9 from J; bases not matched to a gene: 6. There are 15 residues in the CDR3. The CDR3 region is CASSPPGTGRGEQFF. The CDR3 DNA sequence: TGTGCCAGCTCACCACCCGGGACAGGGAGGGGTGAGCAGTTCTTC.

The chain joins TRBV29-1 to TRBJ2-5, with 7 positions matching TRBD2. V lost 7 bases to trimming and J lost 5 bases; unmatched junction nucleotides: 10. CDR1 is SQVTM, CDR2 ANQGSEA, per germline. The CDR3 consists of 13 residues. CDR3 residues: CSAREGRRETQYF. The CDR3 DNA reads TGCAGCGCAAGGGAGGGCAGGAGGGAGACCCAGTACTTC.

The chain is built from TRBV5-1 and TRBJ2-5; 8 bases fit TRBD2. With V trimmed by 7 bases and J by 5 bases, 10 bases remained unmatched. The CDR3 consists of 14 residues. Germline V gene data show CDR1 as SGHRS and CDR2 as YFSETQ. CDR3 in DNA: TGCGCCAGCTCTGGGGGGGGACTAGTCGAGACCCAGTACTTC. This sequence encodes CASSGGGLVETQYF.

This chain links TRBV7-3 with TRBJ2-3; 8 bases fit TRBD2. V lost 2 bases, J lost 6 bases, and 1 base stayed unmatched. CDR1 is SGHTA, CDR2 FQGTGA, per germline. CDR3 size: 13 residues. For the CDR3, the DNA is TGTGCCAGCAGCTTACGGGGGGGTGATACGCAGTATTTT. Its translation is CASSLRGGDTQYF.